The T cell receptor (beta chain) under discussion was sequenced for a study of T cell responses to AZD1222 COVID-19 vaccine. Whole-study findings and limits: White British people made up most donors, females outnumbered males, and clonal diversity was possibly underestimated. Compared with day 0, the breadth and depth of the Spike-specific TCR repertoire rose significantly after two doses of AZD1222. Regions 160-218 and 743-854 held dominance among vaccine-associated CD4 TCRs, which spanned spike.

The CDR3 consists of 16 residues. Germline CDR1 is SGHRS and CDR2 is YFSETQ. V trimming: 6 bases; J trimming: 7 bases; junction bases outside the gene matches: 11. With regard to this clone: Its antigen is unknown.

Sequencing was performed with immunoSEQ multiplex PCR; in TCRdb, only in-frame clones are kept and a portion is missing. The sample has about 73,000 clones; 89% are singletons. The TCR originated in an adult who received the AZD1222 COVID-19 vaccine. The sample was peripheral blood, taken 28 days after the second AZD1222 dose. The rearrangement links TRBV5-1 to TRBJ1-6, with TRBD1 matching over 9 bases. DNA for the CDR3: TGCGCCAGCACTGTTACGGGACAGGGAGTAAATTCACCCCTCCACTTT. It is translated as CASTVTGQGVNSPLHF.